The sample holds many counts of the clone carrying this TCR beta chain. The sample comes from a study of neurological immune-mediated disorders. TCRdb re-analysed the 5' RACE reads in MiXCR, keeping a single row per CDR3 protein. The sample records some 60,000 distinct CDR3 sequences, 2% to 3% being singletons. Germline V lookup: CDR1 SGDLS, CDR2 YYNGEE. This CDR3 is 15 amino acids long. The germline V and J ends were trimmed by 2 bases and 0 bases, with 10 bases remaining between them. This chain joins TRBV9 and TRBJ2-3; D is uncertain. The origin of this receptor is a man aged 45-60 years with multiple sclerosis. The sequencing input was PBMCs. CDR3: CASSVDTTSTDTQYF. The CDR3 region has the DNA TGTGCCAGCAGCGTCGACACAACAAGCACAGATACGCAGTATTTT. Full variable domain (rest looked up from reference TRBV9 and TRBJ2-3): DSGVTQTPKHLITATGQRVTLRCSPRSGDLSVYWYQQSLDQGLQFLIQYYNGEERAKGNILERFSAQQFPDLHSELNLSSLELGDSALYFCASSVDTTSTDTQYFGPGTRLTVL.